This T cell receptor (beta chain) is from a study of OX40 agonist ivuxolimab in advanced cancers. For the study at large: The study treated patients with ivuxolimab, an agonistic anti-OX40 (CD134) antibody. The study gave patients intravenous ivuxolimab at 0.01 to 10 mg/kg every 2 weeks. Study conclusions and caveats: CD8+ T cells averaged more expanded clones than CD4+. At 0.1 to 3.0 mg/kg, CD4+ and CD8+ blood T cells expanded clonally by week 6.

Method: immunoSEQ multiplex PCR; TCRdb's copy keeps in-frame clones and lacks some. The sample consists of about 45,000 clones, roughly 86% of them appearing once. A word on this clone: Its specificity is not known.

Germline CDR1 is SGHTA and CDR2 is FQGNSA. V lost 0 bases to trimming and J lost 15 bases, with 18 bases between them. This CDR3 is built from 14 residues. The receptor comes from an adult with an advanced solid tumor such as melanoma, head and neck, liver or kidney cancer. The J gene is TRBJ2-1, the V gene TRBV7-2; tentative D call: TRBD1 (6 bases). Material: CD4+ or CD8+ T cells sorted from blood, obtained in a trial of the OX40 agonist ivuxolimab. DNA of the CDR3: TGTGCCAGCAGCTTAGCGGGGGCCGTAAGGTTCTGGTTCTTC. It codes for CASSLAGAVRFWFF.